The 11 T cell receptor beta chains below come from one sample, sequenced in a study of human T cells and chemical hapten exposure. Regarding time point: patch test 2, 6 weeks after DPC sensitization. The treatment denotes: therapeutic diphenylcyclopropenone sensitization with weekly scalp DPC. TCRdb reanalysed the RACE reads using MiXCR and keeps one entry per CDR3 protein. The repertoire has tens of thousands of distinct CDR3 sequences, about a tenth of them found once; the top ten carry approximately 7%. The sample in question was whole blood, obtained in connection with sensitization to the hapten diphenylcyclopropenone (DPC). Receptors were obtained from a woman aged 45 to 65 with alopecia areata. Some clones in this sample may be carry-over from other donors' samples.

At least ten counts were recorded for this clonotype. The chain joins TRBV5-1 to TRBJ1-2, with D perhaps TRBD1 (5 bases). V was trimmed by 0 bases and J by 6 bases, leaving 12 bases between them. Germline CDR1 reads SGHRS; CDR2 reads YFSETQ. CDR3 length: 14 amino acids. The CDR3 DNA follows: TGCGCCAGCAGCTTGGTTACAGGAGGAGATGGCTACACCTTC. Translation gives CASSLVTGGDGYTF.

The genes are TRBV29-1 and TRBJ1-5, with 9 bases fitting TRBD1. The CDR3 length is 12 residues. V trimming: 5 bases; J trimming: 6 bases; junction bases outside the gene matches: 2. CDR1 and CDR2 (germline): SQVTM, ANQGSEA. CDR3 loop: CSVSDRGQPQHF. The CDR3 coding sequence is TGCAGCGTTTCGGACAGGGGTCAGCCCCAGCATTTT.

The rearrangement joins TRBV7-2 to TRBJ2-4, with D maybe TRBD2 (6 bases). The CDR3 covers 17 residues. Germline V gene lookup returns CDR1 SGHTA and CDR2 FQGNSA. V was pared by 1 base and J by 1 base, with 14 bases between. The CDR3 sequence: CASSLVGGMVAKNIQYF. CDR3 bases: TGTGCCAGCAGCTTAGTGGGGGGAATGGTCGCCAAAAACATTCAGTACTTC.

The rearrangement joins TRBV3-1 to TRBJ2-7; 8 positions match TRBD1. CDR1 LGHDT and CDR2 YNNKEL come from the germline V gene (reference sequence). The J segment lost 7 bases and the V segment lost 4 bases, leaving 9 bases of the junction unmatched. The CDR3 extends over 14 amino acids. CDR3 in amino acids: CASSLSDRAGEQYF. The CDR3 nucleotides read TGTGCCAGCAGCCTTTCGGACAGGGCTGGTGAGCAGTACTTC.

In this sample, this clonotype turned up a few times. The chain uses TRBV2 and TRBJ1-1; D may be TRBD1 (5 bases). Germline-derived CDR1 and CDR2 are SNHLY and FYNNEI. There are 14 residues in the CDR3. Trimming shortened V by 6 bases and J by 0 bases, and 11 bases separated the two germline ends. The CDR3 sequence: CASRAGRLNTEAFF. CDR3 DNA: TGTGCCAGCAGGGCGGGACGCCTGAACACTGAAGCTTTCTTT.

This clonotype was counted at least ten times. One end of the junction varies from germline; a read error may be responsible. The chain joins TRBV12-3 or TRBV12-4 to TRBJ1-4; tentatively, D is TRBD1 (6 bases). The CDR3 has 15 amino acids. The CDR3 loop is CASRRTGTTNEKLFF. The CDR3 DNA follows: TGTGCCAGCAGGCGAACTGGGACAACGAATGAAAAACTGTTTTTT.

The chain joins TRBV29-1 to TRBJ1-1; D is undetermined. Germline V gene lookup returns CDR1 SQVTM and CDR2 ANQGSEA. Trimming took 4 bases from V and 0 from J, leaving 9 bases between them. The CDR3 is 13 residues long. CDR3 bases: TGCAGCGTTGGGTCCCTCATGAACACTGAAGCTTTCTTT. The encoded protein is CSVGSLMNTEAFF.

This clonotype was counted at least ten times. In DNA form, the CDR3 reads TGCGCCAGCAGTGTAAACGGGGGCGAGCAGTACTTC. Amino acids: CASSVNGGEQYF. The chain uses TRBV10-1 and TRBJ2-7; TRBD2 might be the D (6 bases). The ends were cut back, 4 bases at V and 6 bases at J, with 10 bases in the middle. This CDR3 spans 12 amino acids. Germline loops: CDR1 WNHNN, CDR2 SYGVQD (reference sequence).

This chain uses TRBV2 with TRBJ1-2; D is unresolved. Germline V CDR1 and CDR2: SNHLY, FYNNEI. The CDR3 is 12 amino acids. Trimming took off 1 base at V and 9 bases at J, with 9 bases between the two ends. The DNA for the CDR3 is TGTGCCAGCAGTGAAGTGGGCGGGAGCTACACCTTC. It translates to CASSEVGGSYTF.

Concerning this clonotype itself: This clone may be a read error of a much larger clone one base away. This chain connects TRBV27 to TRBJ2-2; no firm D call. The V end lost 7 bases, the J end lost 0 bases, and 0 bases lay between the germline ends. CDR1 is MNHEY, CDR2 SMNVEV, per germline (reference sequence). CDR3 length equals 11 residues. CDR3 sequence (DNA): TGTGCCAGCACGAACACCGGGGAGCTGTTTTTT. It specifies CASTNTGELFF.

The table lists this clonotype with many counts. V and J are TRBV20-1 and TRBJ2-2, with 10 bases matching TRBD2. The germline V gene encodes CDR1 DFQATT and CDR2 SNEGSKA (reference sequence). This CDR3 has 17 residues. CDR3 sequence: CRAENWLAGVRTGELFF. For the CDR3, the DNA is TGCAGAGCAGAGAATTGGCTAGCGGGAGTCAGGACCGGGGAGCTGTTTTTT.